This TCR beta chain was captured by sequencing in a study of Ad26.COV2.S vaccination and SARS-CoV-2 variants. V was cut by 4 bases and J by 2 bases, with 28 bases left in between. Germline CDR1 and CDR2: SGHRS and YFSETQ. The CDR3 runs 20 residues. The treatment here: about 20 received Ad26.COV2.S at low or high dose, single or two shots; 5 received placebo; per-sample allocation not given. The samples were gathered on day 63 after the first injection of vaccine or placebo. The protocol was immunoSEQ multiplex PCR, while the TCRdb copy is restricted to in-frame clones and leaves out a portion. The sample consists of under 550,000 clones, 80% to 95% of them appearing once.

The sequence derives from a person between 18 and 59 years old who received the Ad26.COV2.S COVID-19 vaccine or a placebo. The specimen comprised peripheral blood, sampled in a trial of Ad26.COV2.S vaccine versus placebo. The V and J genes are TRBV5-1 and TRBJ1-5, with D unclear. CDR3 nucleotides: TGCGCCAGCAGCGTGAAGAGACAAGCCGACATGAATTTTTGCAATCAGCCCCAGCATTTT. It codes for CASSVKRQADMNFCNQPQHF. Filled out from reference TRBV5-1 and TRBJ1-5, the complete variable domain reads KAGVTQTPRYLIKTRGQQVTLSCSPISGHRSVSWYQQTPGQGLQFLFEYFSETQRNKGNFPGRFSGRQFSNSRSEMNVSTLELGDSALYLCASSVKRQADMNFCNQPQHFGDGTRLSIL.